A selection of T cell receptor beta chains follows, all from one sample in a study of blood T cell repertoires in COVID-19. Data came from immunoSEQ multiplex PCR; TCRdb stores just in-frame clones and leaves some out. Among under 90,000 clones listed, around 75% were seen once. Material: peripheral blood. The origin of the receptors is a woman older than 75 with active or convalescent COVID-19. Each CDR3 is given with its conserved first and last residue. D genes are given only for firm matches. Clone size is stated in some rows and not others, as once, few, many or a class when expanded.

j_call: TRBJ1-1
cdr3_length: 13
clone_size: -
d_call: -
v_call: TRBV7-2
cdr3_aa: CASRVVRNTEAFF
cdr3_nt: TGTGCCAGCAGGGTGGTCAGGAACACTGAAGCTTTCTTT

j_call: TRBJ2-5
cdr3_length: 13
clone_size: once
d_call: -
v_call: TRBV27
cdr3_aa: CASSFGGRETQYF
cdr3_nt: TGTGCCAGCAGTTTCGGCGGTCGAGAGACCCAGTACTTC

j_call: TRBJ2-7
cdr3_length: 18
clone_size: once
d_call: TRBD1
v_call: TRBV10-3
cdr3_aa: CAISDPSKQGTRSYEQYF
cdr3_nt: TGTGCCATCAGTGACCCCTCAAAACAGGGGACAAGGTCCTACGAGCAGTACTTC

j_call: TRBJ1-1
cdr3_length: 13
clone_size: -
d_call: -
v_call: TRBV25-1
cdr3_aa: CASSFRLNTEAFF
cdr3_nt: TGTGCCAGCAGTTTTAGATTGAACACTGAAGCTTTCTTT

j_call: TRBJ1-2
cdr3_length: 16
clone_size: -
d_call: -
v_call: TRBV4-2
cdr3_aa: CASSQATTGANYGYTF
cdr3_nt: TGTGCCAGCAGCCAAGCAACCACCGGGGCTAACTATGGCTACACCTTC

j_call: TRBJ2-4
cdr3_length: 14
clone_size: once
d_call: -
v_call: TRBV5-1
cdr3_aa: CASSLGQAQNIQYF
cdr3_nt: TGCGCCAGCAGCTTGGGACAGGCTCAAAACATTCAGTACTTC

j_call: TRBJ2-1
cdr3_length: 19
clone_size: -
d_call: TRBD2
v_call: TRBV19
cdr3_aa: CASRPSPPQVAGFSNEQFF
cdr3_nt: TGTGCCAGTAGACCATCTCCCCCACAAGTAGCGGGATTCAGCAATGAGCAGTTCTTC

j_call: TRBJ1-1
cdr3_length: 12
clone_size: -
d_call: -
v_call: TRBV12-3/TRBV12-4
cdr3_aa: CASNSPGTEAFF
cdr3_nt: TGTGCCAGCAACAGCCCGGGGACTGAAGCTTTCTTT

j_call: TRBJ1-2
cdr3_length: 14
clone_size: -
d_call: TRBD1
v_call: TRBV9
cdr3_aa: CASSPQTGGYGYTF
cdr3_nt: TGTGCCAGCAGCCCGCAGACAGGGGGCTATGGCTACACCTTC

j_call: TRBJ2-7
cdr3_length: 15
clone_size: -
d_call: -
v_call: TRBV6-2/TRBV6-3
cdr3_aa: CASSYPGTRGYEQYF
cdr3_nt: TGTGCCAGCAGTTACCCCGGGACACGGGGATACGAGCAGTACTTC

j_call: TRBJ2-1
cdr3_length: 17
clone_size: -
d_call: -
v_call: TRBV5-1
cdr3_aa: CASSNRYEGFAYNEQFF
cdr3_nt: TGCGCCAGCAGCAACCGGTATGAGGGTTTCGCCTACAATGAGCAGTTCTTC

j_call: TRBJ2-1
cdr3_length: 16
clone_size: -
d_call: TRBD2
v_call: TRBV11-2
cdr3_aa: CASSPLSGETYNEQFF
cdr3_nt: TGTGCCAGCAGCCCCCTTAGCGGGGAGACCTACAATGAGCAGTTCTTC

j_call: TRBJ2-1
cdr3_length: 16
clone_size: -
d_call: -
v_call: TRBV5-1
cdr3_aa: CASSPGGAGDHNEQFF
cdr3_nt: TGCGCCAGCAGCCCAGGTGGGGCTGGAGACCACAATGAGCAGTTCTTC

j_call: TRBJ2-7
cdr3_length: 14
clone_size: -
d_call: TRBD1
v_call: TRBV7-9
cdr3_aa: CASVDRGSYYEQYF
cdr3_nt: TGTGCCAGCGTCGACAGGGGCTCTTACTACGAGCAGTACTTC

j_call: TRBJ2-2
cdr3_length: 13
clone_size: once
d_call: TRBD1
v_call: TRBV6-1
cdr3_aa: CASSATGAGELFF
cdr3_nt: TGTGCCAGCAGTGCTACAGGGGCCGGGGAGCTGTTTTTT

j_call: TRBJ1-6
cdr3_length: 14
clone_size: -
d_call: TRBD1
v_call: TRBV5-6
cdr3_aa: CASSFKQGSSPLHF
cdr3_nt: TGTGCCAGCAGCTTTAAACAGGGGAGTTCACCCCTCCACTTT

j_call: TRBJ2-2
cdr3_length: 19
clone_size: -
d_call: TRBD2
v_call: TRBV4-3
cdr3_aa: CASSQWVLSGRRGTGELFF
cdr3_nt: TGCGCCAGCAGCCAATGGGTCCTTAGCGGGAGGCGAGGAACCGGGGAGCTGTTTTTT

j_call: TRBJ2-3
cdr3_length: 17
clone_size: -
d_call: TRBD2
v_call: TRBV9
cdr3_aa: CASSSGTSGSRVDTQYF
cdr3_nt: TGTGCCAGCAGCTCCGGGACTAGCGGGAGTAGGGTGGATACGCAGTATTTT

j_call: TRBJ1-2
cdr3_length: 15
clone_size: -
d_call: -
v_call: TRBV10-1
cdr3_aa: CASRGGLNINYGYTF
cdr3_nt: TGCGCCAGCAGAGGAGGACTGAATATCAACTATGGCTACACCTTC

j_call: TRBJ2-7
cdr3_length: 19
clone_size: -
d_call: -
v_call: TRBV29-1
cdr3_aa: CSVVDPGQGLFTSGEEEYF
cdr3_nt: TGCAGCGTTGTGGATCCGGGACAGGGGTTGTTCACTAGCGGGGAGGAGGAGTACTTC

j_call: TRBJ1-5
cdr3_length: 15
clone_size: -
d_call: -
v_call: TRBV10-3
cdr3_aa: CAISETGISNQPQHF
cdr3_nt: TGTGCCATCAGTGAAACGGGAATTAGCAATCAGCCCCAGCATTTT

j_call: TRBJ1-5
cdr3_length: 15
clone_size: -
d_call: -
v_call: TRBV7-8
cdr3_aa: CASSSQSGDNQPQHF
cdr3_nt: TGTGCCAGCAGCTCCCAGTCGGGGGATAATCAGCCCCAGCATTTT

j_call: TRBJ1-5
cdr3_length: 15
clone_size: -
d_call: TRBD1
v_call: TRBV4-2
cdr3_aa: CASSQEGQHNQPQHF
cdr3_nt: TGTGCCAGCAGCCAAGAGGGACAGCACAATCAGCCCCAGCATTTT

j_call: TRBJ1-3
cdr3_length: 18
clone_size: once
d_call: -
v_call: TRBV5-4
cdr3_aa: CASSFLMSGLTSGNTIYF
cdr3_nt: TGTGCCAGCAGCTTCCTTATGTCAGGGTTAACCTCTGGAAACACCATATATTTT

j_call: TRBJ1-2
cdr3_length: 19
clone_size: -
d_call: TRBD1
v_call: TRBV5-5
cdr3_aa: CASSLERNIPGQGIYGYTF
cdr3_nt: TGTGCCAGCAGCCTGGAAAGAAATATTCCGGGACAGGGCATCTATGGCTACACCTTC

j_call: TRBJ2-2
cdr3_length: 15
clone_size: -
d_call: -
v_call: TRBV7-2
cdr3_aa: CASSLLTGWTGELFF
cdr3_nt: TGTGCCAGCAGCTTATTAACAGGGTGGACCGGGGAGCTGTTTTTT

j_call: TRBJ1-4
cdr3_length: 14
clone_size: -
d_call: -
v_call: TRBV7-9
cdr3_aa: CASSLGQGNEKLFF
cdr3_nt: TGTGCCAGCAGCCTGGGGCAGGGTAATGAAAAACTGTTTTTT

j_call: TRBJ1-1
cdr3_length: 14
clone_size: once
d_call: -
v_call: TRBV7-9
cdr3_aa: CASTYAGSNTEAFF
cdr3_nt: TGTGCCAGCACCTATGCCGGGTCGAACACTGAAGCTTTCTTT

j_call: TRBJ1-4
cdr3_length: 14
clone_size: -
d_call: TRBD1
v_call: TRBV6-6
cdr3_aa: CATSTTTGDEKLFF
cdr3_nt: TGTGCCACCAGTACTACGACAGGGGATGAAAAACTGTTTTTT

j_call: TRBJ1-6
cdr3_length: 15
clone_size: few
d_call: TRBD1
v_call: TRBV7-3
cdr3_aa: CASSAGTGSGSPLHF
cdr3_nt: TGTGCCAGCAGCGCTGGGACAGGGTCTGGTTCACCCCTCCACTTT

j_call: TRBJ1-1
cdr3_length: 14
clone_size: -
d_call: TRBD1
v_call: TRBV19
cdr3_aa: CASSGGQPNTEAFF
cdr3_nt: TGTGCCAGTAGTGGGGGACAGCCCAACACTGAAGCTTTCTTT

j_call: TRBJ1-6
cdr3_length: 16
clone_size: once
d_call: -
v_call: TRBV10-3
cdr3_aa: CAISESKGIRNSPLHF
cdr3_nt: TGTGCCATCAGTGAGTCGAAGGGGATAAGAAATTCACCCCTCCACTTT

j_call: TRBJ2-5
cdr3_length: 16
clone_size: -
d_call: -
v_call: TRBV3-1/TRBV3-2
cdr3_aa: CASSQATRTGRETQYF
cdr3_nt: TGTGCCAGCAGCCAAGCCACAAGGACTGGCCGGGAGACCCAGTACTTC

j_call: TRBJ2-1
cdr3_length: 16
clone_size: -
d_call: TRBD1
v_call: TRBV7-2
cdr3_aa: CASSLAGTGAGNEQFF
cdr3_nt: TGTGCCAGCAGCTTAGCCGGGACAGGGGCTGGCAATGAGCAGTTCTTC

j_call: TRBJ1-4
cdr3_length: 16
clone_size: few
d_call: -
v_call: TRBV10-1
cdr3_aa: CASRGLPLQFNEKLFF
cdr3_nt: TGCGCCAGCAGGGGACTACCCCTCCAATTTAATGAAAAACTGTTTTTT

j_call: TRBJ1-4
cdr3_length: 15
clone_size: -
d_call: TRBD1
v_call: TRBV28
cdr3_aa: CASSLPTGPNEKLFF
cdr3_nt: TGTGCCAGCAGTTTACCGACAGGGCCTAATGAAAAACTGTTTTTT